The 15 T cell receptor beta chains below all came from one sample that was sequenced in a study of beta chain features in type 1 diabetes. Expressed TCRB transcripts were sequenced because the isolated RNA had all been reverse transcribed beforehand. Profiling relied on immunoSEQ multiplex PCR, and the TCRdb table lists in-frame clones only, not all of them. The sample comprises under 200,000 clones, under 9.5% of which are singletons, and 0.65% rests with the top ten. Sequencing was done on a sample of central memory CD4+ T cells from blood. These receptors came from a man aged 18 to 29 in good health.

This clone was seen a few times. The CDR3 spells CASSGGGRTQYF. The CDR3 bases are TGTGCCAGCAGTGGAGGGGGCAGGACCCAGTACTTC. V usage is TRBV25-1 and J usage is TRBJ2-5; 7 bases are a match to TRBD1. In germline, CDR1 is MGHDK, CDR2 SYGVNS. V was clipped by 4 bases and J by 7 bases; unmatched bases: 3. The CDR3 loop spans 12 amino acids.

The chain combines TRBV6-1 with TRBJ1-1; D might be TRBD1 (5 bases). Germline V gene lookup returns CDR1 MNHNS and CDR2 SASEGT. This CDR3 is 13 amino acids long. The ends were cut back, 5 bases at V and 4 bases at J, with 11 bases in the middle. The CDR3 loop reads CASSNRLVTEAFF. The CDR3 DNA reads TGTGCCAGCAGTAACAGGTTGGTCACTGAAGCTTTCTTT.

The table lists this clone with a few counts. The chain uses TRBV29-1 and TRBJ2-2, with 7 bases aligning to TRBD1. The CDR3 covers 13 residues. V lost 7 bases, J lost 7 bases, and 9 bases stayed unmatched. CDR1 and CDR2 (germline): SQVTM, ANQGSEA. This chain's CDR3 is CSAITGAIGELFF. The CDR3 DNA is TGCAGCGCTATAACAGGGGCCATCGGGGAGCTGTTTTTT.

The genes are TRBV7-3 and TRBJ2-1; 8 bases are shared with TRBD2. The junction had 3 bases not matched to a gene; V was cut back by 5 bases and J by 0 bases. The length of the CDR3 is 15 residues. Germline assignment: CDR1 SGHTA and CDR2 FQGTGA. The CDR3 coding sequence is TGTGCCAGCAGCCCAAGCGGGAGCTCCTACAATGAGCAGTTCTTC. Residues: CASSPSGSSYNEQFF.

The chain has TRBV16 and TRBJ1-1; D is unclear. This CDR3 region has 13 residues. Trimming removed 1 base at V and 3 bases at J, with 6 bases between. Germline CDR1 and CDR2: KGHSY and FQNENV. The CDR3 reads CASSQLAHTEAFF. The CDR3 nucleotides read TGTGCCAGCAGCCAATTGGCCCACACTGAAGCTTTCTTT.

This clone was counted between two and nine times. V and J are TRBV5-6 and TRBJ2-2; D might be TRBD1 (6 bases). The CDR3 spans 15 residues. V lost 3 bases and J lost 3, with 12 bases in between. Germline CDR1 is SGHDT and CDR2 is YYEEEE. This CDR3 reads CASSSYDRYTGELFF. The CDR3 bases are TGTGCCAGCAGCTCCTACGACAGGTACACCGGGGAGCTGTTTTTT.

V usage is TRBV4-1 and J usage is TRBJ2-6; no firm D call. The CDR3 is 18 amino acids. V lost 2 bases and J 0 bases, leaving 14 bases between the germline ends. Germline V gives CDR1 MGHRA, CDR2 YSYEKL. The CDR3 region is CASSQITLLNSGANVLTF. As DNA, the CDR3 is TGCGCCAGCAGCCAAATTACTCTACTAAACTCTGGGGCCAACGTCCTGACTTTC.

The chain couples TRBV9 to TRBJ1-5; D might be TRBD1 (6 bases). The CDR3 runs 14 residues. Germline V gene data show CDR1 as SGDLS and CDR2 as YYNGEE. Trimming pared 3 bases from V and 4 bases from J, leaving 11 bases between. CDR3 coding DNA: TGTGCCAGCAGCGAAGGACAGTTTAATCAGCCCCAGCATTTT. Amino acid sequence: CASSEGQFNQPQHF.

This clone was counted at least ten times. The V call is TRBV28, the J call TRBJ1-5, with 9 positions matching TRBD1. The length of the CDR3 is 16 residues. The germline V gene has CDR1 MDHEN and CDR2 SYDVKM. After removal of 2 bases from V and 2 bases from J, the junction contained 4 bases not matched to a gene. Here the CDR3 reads CASSLRGQGGNQPQHF. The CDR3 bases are TGTGCCAGCAGTTTACGGGGACAGGGCGGCAATCAGCCCCAGCATTTT.

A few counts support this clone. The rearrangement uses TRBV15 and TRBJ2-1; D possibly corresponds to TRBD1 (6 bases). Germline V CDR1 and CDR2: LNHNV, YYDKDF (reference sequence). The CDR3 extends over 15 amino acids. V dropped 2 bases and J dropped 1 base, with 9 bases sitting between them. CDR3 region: CATSRIDRSYNEQFF. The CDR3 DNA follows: TGTGCCACCAGCAGAATTGACAGGTCCTACAATGAGCAGTTCTTC.

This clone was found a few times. The CDR3 reads CASSGRRGNTGELFF. DNA of the CDR3: TGTGCCAGCAGTGGACGACGGGGAAACACCGGGGAGCTGTTTTTT. The chain recombines TRBV27 with TRBJ2-2, with D possibly being TRBD2 (5 bases). V lost 5 bases, J lost 2 bases, and 12 bases lay in between. This CDR3 region has 15 residues. The germline CDR1 and CDR2 sequences are MNHEY and SMNVEV (reference sequence).

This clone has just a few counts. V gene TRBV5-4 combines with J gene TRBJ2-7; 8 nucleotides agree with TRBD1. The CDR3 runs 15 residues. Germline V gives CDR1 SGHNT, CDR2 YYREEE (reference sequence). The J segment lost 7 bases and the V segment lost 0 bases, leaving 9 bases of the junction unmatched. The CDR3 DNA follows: TGTGCCAGCAGCTTGGCTATTGGACAGGGCGATGAGCAGTACTTC. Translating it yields CASSLAIGQGDEQYF.

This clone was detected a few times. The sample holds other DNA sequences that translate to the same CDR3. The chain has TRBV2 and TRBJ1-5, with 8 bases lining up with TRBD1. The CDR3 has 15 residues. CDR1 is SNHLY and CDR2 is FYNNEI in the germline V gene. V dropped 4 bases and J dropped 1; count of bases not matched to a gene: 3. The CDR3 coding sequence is TGTGCCAGCAGTGTCAACAGGGGGAGCAATCAGCCCCAGCATTTT. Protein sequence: CASSVNRGSNQPQHF.

This CDR3 reads CASSSDRDSYEQYF. The CDR3 coding sequence is TGTGCCAGCAGTTCCGACAGAGACTCCTACGAGCAGTACTTC. The chain couples TRBV6-5 to TRBJ2-7, with D tentatively TRBD1 (5 bases). Trimming took off 4 bases at V and 0 bases at J, with 10 bases between the two ends. CDR3 size: 14 residues. Germline V lookup: CDR1 MNHEY, CDR2 SVGAGI.

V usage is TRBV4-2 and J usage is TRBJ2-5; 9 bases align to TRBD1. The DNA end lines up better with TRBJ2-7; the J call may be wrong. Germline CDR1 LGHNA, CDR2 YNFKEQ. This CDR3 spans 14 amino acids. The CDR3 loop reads CASSPGQGYGEQYF. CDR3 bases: TGTGCCAGCAGCCCGGGACAGGGCTACGGCGAGCAGTACTTC.